A selection of T cell receptor beta chains follows, all from one sample in a study of blood T cell repertoires in COVID-19. Repertoires were generated with immunoSEQ multiplex PCR, while TCRdb's copy carries only in-frame clones and drops some. The data show under 200,000 clones, with roughly 86% seen just once and around 2.7% held by the top ten. Sequences were obtained from peripheral blood. The receptors originated from a woman older than 75 with COVID-19, enrolled during active disease. CDR3s leave out the opening cysteine and the closing phenylalanine or tryptophan.

v_call	j_call	cdr3_aa
TRBV9	TRBJ2-1	ASSVQGLGNEQF
TRBV4-1	TRBJ1-1	ASKRGGMNTEAF
TRBV18	TRBJ1-6	ASSPLPGVANSPLH
TRBV11-2	TRBJ1-5	ASKGMGGRGVQPQH
TRBV7-6	TRBJ2-7	ASSLNTRGVGEQY
TRBV18	TRBJ1-6	ASSPTGINSPLH
TRBV5-5	TRBJ1-4	ATRTGATNEKLF
TRBV27	TRBJ2-7	ASRLQGLAFDEQY
TRBV3-1/TRBV3-2	TRBJ1-2	ASSQDLRAFNGYT
TRBV5-4	TRBJ2-3	ASSLDPPSGIGGNTDTQY
TRBV6-5	TRBJ2-7	ASSYSVRGYEQY
TRBV3-1/TRBV3-2	TRBJ2-5	ASSFYGETQY
TRBV5-1	TRBJ2-7	ASSISGLGYEQY
TRBV9	TRBJ2-2	ASSVHRGTGELF
TRBV10-3	TRBJ2-7	AISGQNYEQY
TRBV28	TRBJ2-3	ASSLTTGFGTDTQY
TRBV18	TRBJ1-5	ASSPAPGNQPQH
TRBV6-2/TRBV6-3	TRBJ2-2	ASSNRGLLGELF
TRBV18	TRBJ2-7	ASSPPARRDEQY
TRBV7-3	TRBJ2-1	ASSLKAPGTDNEQF
TRBV5-1	TRBJ2-1	ASSSRPSGADNEQF
TRBV24-1	TRBJ2-3	ATSNSGAYTDTQY
TRBV15	TRBJ2-5	ATAGLGSYQETQY
TRBV7-2	TRBJ2-3	ASGPGAADTQY
TRBV19	TRBJ2-1	ASSSSTGGSLVDEQF
TRBV12-3/TRBV12-4	TRBJ1-1	ASSFTEGTEAF
TRBV4-1	TRBJ2-7	ASSLREGIYEQY
TRBV7-2	TRBJ2-7	ASSHRTGSYEQY
TRBV2	TRBJ1-1	ASRTGTLTEAF
TRBV10-3	TRBJ2-1	AIRVAGGNNEQF
TRBV3-1/TRBV3-2	TRBJ2-3	ASSPRDRRTDTQY
TRBV7-9	TRBJ2-7	ASSLNGGREDEQY
TRBV27	TRBJ1-2	ASRKTGGIGYT
TRBV27	TRBJ2-7	ASSLWPEDEQY
TRBV2	TRBJ1-2	ASSEQQGAGYT
TRBV28	TRBJ2-1	ASANRVVKF
TRBV19	TRBJ2-7	ASRILREYEQY
TRBV18	TRBJ2-2	ASSPTGGTGELF
TRBV4-1	TRBJ2-3	ASSPPLRGNTQY
TRBV3-1/TRBV3-2	TRBJ2-1	ASSPSGGANNEQF
TRBV28	TRBJ1-2	ASSFRDRNYGYT
TRBV5-1	TRBJ1-3	ASSLQGSSGNTIY